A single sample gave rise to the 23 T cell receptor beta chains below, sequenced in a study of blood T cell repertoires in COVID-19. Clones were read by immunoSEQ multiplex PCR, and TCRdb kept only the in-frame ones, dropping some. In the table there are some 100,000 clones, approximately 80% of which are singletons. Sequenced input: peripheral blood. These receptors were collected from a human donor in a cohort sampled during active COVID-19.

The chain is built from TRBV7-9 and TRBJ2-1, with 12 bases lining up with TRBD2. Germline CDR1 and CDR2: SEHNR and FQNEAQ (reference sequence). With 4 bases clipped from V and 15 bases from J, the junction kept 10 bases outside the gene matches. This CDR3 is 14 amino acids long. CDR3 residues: CASSSSGGADRPFF. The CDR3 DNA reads TGTGCCAGCAGCTCTAGCGGGGGGGCCGATCGTCCGTTCTTC.

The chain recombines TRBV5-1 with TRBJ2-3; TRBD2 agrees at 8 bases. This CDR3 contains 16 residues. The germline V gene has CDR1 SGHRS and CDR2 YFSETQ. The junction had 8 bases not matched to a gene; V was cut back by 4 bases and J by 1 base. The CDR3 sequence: CASSPGVREGTDTQYF. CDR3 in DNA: TGCGCCAGCAGCCCTGGTGTGCGGGAGGGCACAGATACGCAGTATTTT.

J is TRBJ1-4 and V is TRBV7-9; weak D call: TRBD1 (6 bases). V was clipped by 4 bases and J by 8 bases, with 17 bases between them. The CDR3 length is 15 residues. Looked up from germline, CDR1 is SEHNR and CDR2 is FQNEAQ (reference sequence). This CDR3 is CASSSSGQPGEKLFF. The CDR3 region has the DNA TGTGCCAGCAGCTCCTCAGGACAGCCGGGAGAAAAACTGTTTTTT. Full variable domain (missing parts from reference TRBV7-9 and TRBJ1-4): DTGVSQNPRHKITKRGQNVTFRCDPISEHNRLYWYRQTLGQGPEFLTYFQNEAQLEKSRLLSDRFSAERPKGSFSTLEIQRTEQGDSAMYLCASSSSGQPGEKLFFGSGTQLSVL.

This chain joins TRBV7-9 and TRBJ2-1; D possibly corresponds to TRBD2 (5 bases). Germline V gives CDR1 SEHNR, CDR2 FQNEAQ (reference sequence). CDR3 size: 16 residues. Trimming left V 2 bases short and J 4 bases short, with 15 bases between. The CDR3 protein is CASSLTQGGGYNEQFF. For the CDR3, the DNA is TGTGCCAGCAGCTTAACTCAAGGCGGAGGATACAATGAGCAGTTCTTC.

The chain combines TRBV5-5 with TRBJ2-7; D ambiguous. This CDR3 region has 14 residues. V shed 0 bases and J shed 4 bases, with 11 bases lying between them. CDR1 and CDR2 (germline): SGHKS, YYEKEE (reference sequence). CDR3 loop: CASSLVDKWYEQYF. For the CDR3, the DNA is TGTGCCAGCAGCTTGGTTGACAAGTGGTACGAGCAGTACTTC.

DNA for the CDR3: TGTGCCAGCAGTTACCCCGCCAATTCAATCCAGAAGACCCAGTACTTC. Protein product: CASSYPANSIQKTQYF. The chain joins TRBV6-5 to TRBJ2-5; D gene unclear. This CDR3 is 16 amino acids long. The germline V gene has CDR1 MNHEY and CDR2 SVGAGI. With 2 bases removed from V and 6 bases from J, the gap between germline ends came to 19 bases.

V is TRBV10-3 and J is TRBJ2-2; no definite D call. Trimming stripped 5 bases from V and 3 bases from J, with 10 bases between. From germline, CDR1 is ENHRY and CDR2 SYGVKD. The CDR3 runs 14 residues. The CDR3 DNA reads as TGTGCCATCAGTCGAACCCAGGACACCGGGGAGCTGTTTTTT. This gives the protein CAISRTQDTGELFF.

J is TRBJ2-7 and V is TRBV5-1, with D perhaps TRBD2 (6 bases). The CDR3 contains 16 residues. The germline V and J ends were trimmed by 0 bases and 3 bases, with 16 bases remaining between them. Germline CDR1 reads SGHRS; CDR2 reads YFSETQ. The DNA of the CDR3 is TGCGCCAGCAGCTTGGCCTTCAGGGACTCTCGCTACGAGCAGTACTTC. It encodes CASSLAFRDSRYEQYF.

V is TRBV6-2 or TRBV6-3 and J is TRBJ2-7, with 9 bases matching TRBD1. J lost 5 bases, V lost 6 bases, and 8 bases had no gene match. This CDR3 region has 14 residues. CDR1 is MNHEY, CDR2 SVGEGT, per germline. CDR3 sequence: CASSRRDRANEQYF. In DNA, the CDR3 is TGTGCCAGCAGCCGCCGGGACAGGGCCAACGAGCAGTACTTC.

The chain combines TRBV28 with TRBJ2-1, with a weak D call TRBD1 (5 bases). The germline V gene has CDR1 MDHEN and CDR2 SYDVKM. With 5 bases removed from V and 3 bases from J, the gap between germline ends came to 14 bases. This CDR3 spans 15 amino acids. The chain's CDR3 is CASSHRKRLYNEQFF. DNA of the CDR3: TGTGCCAGCAGTCACAGGAAGAGGCTCTACAATGAGCAGTTCTTC.

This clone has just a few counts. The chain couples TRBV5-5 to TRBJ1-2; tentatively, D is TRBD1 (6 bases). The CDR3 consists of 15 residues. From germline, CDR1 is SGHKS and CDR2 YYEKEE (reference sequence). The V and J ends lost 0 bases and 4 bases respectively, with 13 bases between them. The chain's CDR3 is CASSLVQGGGYGYTF. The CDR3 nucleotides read TGTGCCAGCAGCTTGGTACAGGGCGGCGGCTATGGCTACACCTTC. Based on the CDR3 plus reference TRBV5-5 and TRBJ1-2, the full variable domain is DAGVTQSPTHLIKTRGQQVTLRCSPISGHKSVSWYQQVLGQGPQFIFQYYEKEERGRGNFPDRFSARQFPNYSSELNVNALLLGDSALYLCASSLVQGGGYGYTFGSGTRLTVV.

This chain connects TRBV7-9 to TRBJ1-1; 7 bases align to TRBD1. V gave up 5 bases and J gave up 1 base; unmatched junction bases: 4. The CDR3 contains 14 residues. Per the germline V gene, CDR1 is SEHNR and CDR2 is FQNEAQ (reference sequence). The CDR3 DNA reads TGTGCCAGCAGCCCCGGACAGGCGAACACTGAAGCTTTCTTT. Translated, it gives CASSPGQANTEAFF.

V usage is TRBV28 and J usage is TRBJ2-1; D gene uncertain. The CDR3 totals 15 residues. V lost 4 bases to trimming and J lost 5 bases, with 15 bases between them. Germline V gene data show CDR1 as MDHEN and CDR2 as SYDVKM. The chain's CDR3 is CASSSIGANNNEQFF. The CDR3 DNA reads TGTGCCAGCAGTTCCATCGGAGCGAACAACAATGAGCAGTTCTTC.

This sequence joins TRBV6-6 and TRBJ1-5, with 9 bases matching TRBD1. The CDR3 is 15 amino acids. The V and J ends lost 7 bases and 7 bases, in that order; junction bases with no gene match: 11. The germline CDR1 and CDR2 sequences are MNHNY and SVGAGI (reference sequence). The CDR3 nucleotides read TGTGCCAGCACGGGACAGGGCGTGCTCGGGCAGCCCCAGCATTTT. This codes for CASTGQGVLGQPQHF.

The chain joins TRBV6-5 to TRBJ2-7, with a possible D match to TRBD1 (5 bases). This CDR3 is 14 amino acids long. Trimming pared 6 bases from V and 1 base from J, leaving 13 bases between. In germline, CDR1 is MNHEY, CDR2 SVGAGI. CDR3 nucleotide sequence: TGTGCCAGCAGGGACAACATAAGGTCCTACGAGCAGTACTTC. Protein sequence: CASRDNIRSYEQYF.

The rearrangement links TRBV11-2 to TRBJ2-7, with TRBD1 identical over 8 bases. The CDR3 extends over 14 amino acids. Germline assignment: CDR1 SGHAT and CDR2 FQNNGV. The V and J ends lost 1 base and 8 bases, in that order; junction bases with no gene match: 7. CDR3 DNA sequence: TGTGCCAGCAGCTTAGGTGGCAGGGGGCTTCAGCAGTACTTC. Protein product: CASSLGGRGLQQYF.

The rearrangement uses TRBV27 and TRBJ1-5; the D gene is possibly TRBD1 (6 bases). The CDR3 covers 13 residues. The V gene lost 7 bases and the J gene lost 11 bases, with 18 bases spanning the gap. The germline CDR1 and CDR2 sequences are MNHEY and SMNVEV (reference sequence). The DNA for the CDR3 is TGTGCCAGCACCCCTAGGGGGGGGGAAGCCCAGCATTTT. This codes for CASTPRGGEAQHF.

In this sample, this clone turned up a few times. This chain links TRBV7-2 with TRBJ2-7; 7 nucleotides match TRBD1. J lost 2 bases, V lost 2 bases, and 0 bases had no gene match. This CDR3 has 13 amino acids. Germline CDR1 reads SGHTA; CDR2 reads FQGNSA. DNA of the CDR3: TGTGCCAGCAGCTTAAGGGGGCCCTACGAGCAGTACTTC. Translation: CASSLRGPYEQYF.

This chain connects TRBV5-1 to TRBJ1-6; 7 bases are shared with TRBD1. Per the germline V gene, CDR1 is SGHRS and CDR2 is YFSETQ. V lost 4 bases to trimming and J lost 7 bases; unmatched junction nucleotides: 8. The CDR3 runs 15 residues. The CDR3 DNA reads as TGCGCCAGCAGCCCAACAGGGGCGGGGAATTCACCCCTCCACTTT. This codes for CASSPTGAGNSPLHF. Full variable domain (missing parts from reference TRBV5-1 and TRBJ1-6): KAGVTQTPRYLIKTRGQQVTLSCSPISGHRSVSWYQQTPGQGLQFLFEYFSETQRNKGNFPGRFSGRQFSNSRSEMNVSTLELGDSALYLCASSPTGAGNSPLHFGNGTRLTVT.

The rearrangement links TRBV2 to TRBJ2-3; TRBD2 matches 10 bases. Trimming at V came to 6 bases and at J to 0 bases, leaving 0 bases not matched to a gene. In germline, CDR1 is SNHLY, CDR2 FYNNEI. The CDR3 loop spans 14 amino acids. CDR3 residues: CASRTSGSTDTQYF. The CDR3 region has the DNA TGTGCCAGCAGGACTAGCGGGAGCACAGATACGCAGTATTTT. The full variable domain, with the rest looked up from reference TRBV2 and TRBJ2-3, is EPEVTQTPSHQVTQMGQEVILRCVPISNHLYFYWYRQILGQKVEFLVSFYNNEISEKSEIFDDQFSVERPDGSNFTLKIRSTKLEDSAMYFCASRTSGSTDTQYFGPGTRLTVL.

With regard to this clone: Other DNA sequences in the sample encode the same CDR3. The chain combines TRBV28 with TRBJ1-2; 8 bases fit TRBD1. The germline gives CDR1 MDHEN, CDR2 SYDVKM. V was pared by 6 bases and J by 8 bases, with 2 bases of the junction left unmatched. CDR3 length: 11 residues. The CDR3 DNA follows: TGTGCCAGCAGCAGGGGGCGAGGCTACACCTTC. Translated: CASSRGRGYTF.

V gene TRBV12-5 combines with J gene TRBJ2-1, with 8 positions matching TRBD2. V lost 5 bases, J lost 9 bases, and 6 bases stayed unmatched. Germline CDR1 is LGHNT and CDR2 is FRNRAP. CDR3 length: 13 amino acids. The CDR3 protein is CASGKGLVSEQFF. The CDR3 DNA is TGTGCTAGTGGTAAGGGACTAGTTTCTGAGCAGTTCTTC. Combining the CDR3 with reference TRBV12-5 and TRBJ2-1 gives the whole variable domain DARVTQTPRHKVTEMGQEVTMRCQPILGHNTVFWYRQTMMQGLELLAYFRNRAPLDDSGMPKDRFSAEMPDATLATLKIQPSEPRDSAVYFCASGKGLVSEQFFGPGTRLTVL.

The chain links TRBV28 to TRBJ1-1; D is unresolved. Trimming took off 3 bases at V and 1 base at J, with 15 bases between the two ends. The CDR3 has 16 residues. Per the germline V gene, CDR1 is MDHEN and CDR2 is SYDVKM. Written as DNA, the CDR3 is TGTGCCAGCAGTTTGGTCCCGAACATCGCGAACACTGAAGCTTTCTTT. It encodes CASSLVPNIANTEAFF.